The 32 T cell receptor beta chains listed next were all sequenced from one sample in a study of control samples from healthy donors and cancer patients. Libraries were prepared by immunoSEQ multiplex PCR; TCRdb keeps only in-frame clonotypes and omits some of them. The sample yields some 150,000 clones, roughly 95% seen once. Sequencing was done on a sample of blood. The receptors were gathered from a young woman in good health.

J is TRBJ1-1 and V is TRBV24-1; TRBD1 aligns across 9 bases. The CDR3 length is 17 residues. Germline CDR1 and CDR2: KGHDR and SFDVKD. V dropped 7 bases and J dropped 3; count of bases not matched to a gene: 14. The CDR3 is CATRGTRTGVGDTEAFF. The CDR3 region has the DNA TGTGCCACCAGGGGAACCCGGACAGGGGTGGGGGACACTGAAGCTTTCTTT.

The gene calls are TRBV18 and TRBJ1-4, with 7 bases lining up with TRBD1. The CDR3 runs 13 residues. The V gene end was trimmed by 4 bases and the J gene end by 8 bases; junction bases not matched to a gene: 4. CDR1 is KGHSH, CDR2 LQKENI, per germline. This chain's CDR3 is CASSLQGQEKLFF. CDR3 DNA sequence: TGTGCCAGCTCACTACAGGGGCAAGAAAAACTGTTTTTT. Based on the CDR3 plus reference TRBV18 and TRBJ1-4, the full variable domain is NAGVMQNPRHLVRRRGQEARLRCSPMKGHSHVYWYRQLPEEGLKFMVYLQKENIIDESGMPKERFSAEFPKEGPSILRIQQVVRGDSAAYFCASSLQGQEKLFFGSGTQLSVL.

This chain connects TRBV11-3 to TRBJ2-6; D is ambiguous. V was shortened by 5 bases and J by 6 bases, with 8 bases between the two germline ends. CDR1 and CDR2 from the germline V gene are SGHNT and YENEEA. The CDR3 extends over 13 amino acids. In DNA form, the CDR3 reads TGTGCCAGCAGCCCCTCCGTGGCCAACGTCCTGACTTTC. Translation: CASSPSVANVLTF.

This chain links TRBV6-5 with TRBJ1-3; 9 bases are a match to TRBD1. The CDR3 consists of 15 residues. Per the germline V gene, CDR1 is MNHEY and CDR2 is SVGAGI. Trimming removed 7 bases from V and 2 bases from J; junction bases left unmatched: 6. The DNA for the CDR3 is TGTGCCAGCACCCTCGACAGGGGGACTGGAAACACCATATATTTT. It translates to CASTLDRGTGNTIYF.

The chain is built from TRBV5-1 and TRBJ2-2, with TRBD2 as a possible D gene (6 bases). CDR1 SGHRS and CDR2 YFSETQ come from the germline V gene. Trimming cost V 0 bases and J 1 base, with 10 bases left between them. The CDR3 loop spans 16 amino acids. The CDR3 nucleotides read TGCGCCAGCAGCTTGGGTTGGAGGGGGAACACCGGGGAGCTGTTTTTT. Its translation is CASSLGWRGNTGELFF.

J is TRBJ1-1 and V is TRBV10-3; D unresolved. Per germline, CDR1 ENHRY and CDR2 SYGVKD. This CDR3 has 12 amino acids. V was pared by 7 bases and J by 1 base, with 7 bases between. The CDR3 sequence: CAITNGNTEAFF. In nucleotides, the CDR3 is TGTGCCATCACTAACGGGAACACTGAAGCTTTCTTT.

The chain carries TRBV7-9 and TRBJ1-1; D is perhaps TRBD1 (5 bases). Germline-derived CDR1 and CDR2 are SEHNR and FQNEAQ (reference sequence). The CDR3 is made up of 14 amino acids. Trimming stripped 1 base from V and 6 bases from J, with 12 bases between. CDR3 region: CASSLETAFAEAFF. The DNA for the CDR3 is TGTGCCAGCAGCTTAGAGACAGCGTTCGCTGAAGCTTTCTTT. Full variable domain (rest looked up from reference TRBV7-9 and TRBJ1-1): DTGVSQNPRHKITKRGQNVTFRCDPISEHNRLYWYRQTLGQGPEFLTYFQNEAQLEKSRLLSDRFSAERPKGSFSTLEIQRTEQGDSAMYLCASSLETAFAEAFFGQGTRLTVV.

The chain carries TRBV9 and TRBJ1-2, with 9 bases identical to TRBD1. There are 17 residues in the CDR3. CDR1 SGDLS and CDR2 YYNGEE come from the germline V gene. Trimming at V came to 4 bases and at J to 5 bases, leaving 15 bases not matched to a gene. CDR3: CASSPWDRAPASYGYTF. DNA of the CDR3: TGTGCCAGCAGCCCGTGGGACAGGGCCCCAGCGTCTTATGGCTACACCTTC.

This clone has just a few counts. The chain combines TRBV10-3 with TRBJ1-5; the match to TRBD1 covers 9 bases. The germline V gene encodes CDR1 ENHRY and CDR2 SYGVKD. The CDR3 sequence is 16 residues long. V dropped 3 bases and J dropped 4; count of bases not matched to a gene: 7. CDR3 protein: CAISELTGGWNQPQHF. The CDR3 coding sequence is TGTGCCATCAGTGAACTGACAGGGGGATGGAATCAGCCCCAGCATTTT.

The chain is built from TRBV5-4 and TRBJ1-1; no definite D call. Per germline, CDR1 SGHNT and CDR2 YYREEE (reference sequence). This CDR3 comprises 11 residues. The V end was cut by 4 bases, the J end by 3 bases, with 4 bases between. CDR3 DNA sequence: TGTGCCAGCAGCCACGACACTGAAGCTTTCTTT. It yields the protein CASSHDTEAFF.

V usage is TRBV4-1 and J usage is TRBJ2-2; possible D gene TRBD2, 6 bases. V was clipped by 4 bases and J by 6 bases, with 9 bases between them. The CDR3 covers 13 residues. The germline V gene encodes CDR1 MGHRA and CDR2 YSYEKL. This CDR3 is CASSRDFPGELFF. The CDR3 DNA reads as TGCGCCAGCAGCCGGGACTTCCCCGGGGAGCTGTTTTTT.

This clone has a handful of counts. The rearrangement links TRBV18 to TRBJ2-5; TRBD1 is a possible D gene (7 bases). Per germline, CDR1 KGHSH and CDR2 LQKENI. V gave up 4 bases and J gave up 4 bases, with 16 bases separating them. The CDR3 runs to 15 residues. CDR3 amino acids: CASSRIRQGGETQYF. DNA for the CDR3: TGTGCCAGCTCACGGATAAGACAGGGAGGAGAGACCCAGTACTTC.

This chain joins TRBV2 and TRBJ1-2, with 10 bases that match TRBD1. The CDR3 has 14 amino acids. Trimming at V came to 7 bases and at J to 3 bases, leaving 5 bases not matched to a gene. Germline-derived CDR1 and CDR2 are SNHLY and FYNNEI. The CDR3 here is CASTGQGTYYGYTF. The CDR3 nucleotides are TGTGCCAGCACGGGACAGGGGACCTACTATGGCTACACCTTC. The whole variable domain, filled in from reference TRBV2 and TRBJ1-2, reads EPEVTQTPSHQVTQMGQEVILRCVPISNHLYFYWYRQILGQKVEFLVSFYNNEISEKSEIFDDQFSVERPDGSNFTLKIRSTKLEDSAMYFCASTGQGTYYGYTFGSGTRLTVV.

The chain is built from TRBV11-3 and TRBJ2-1, with TRBD1 identical over 7 bases. CDR3 size: 15 residues. The germline V gene encodes CDR1 SGHNT and CDR2 YENEEA. Trimming took 8 bases from V and 6 from J; bases not matched to a gene: 13. In DNA form, the CDR3 reads TGTGCCAGCTCCGAAACCGGGACAGCGGTCAATGAGCAGTTCTTC. Amino acid sequence: CASSETGTAVNEQFF.

The chain links TRBV7-8 to TRBJ1-6; D remains unclear. Germline CDR1 is SGHVS and CDR2 is FQNEAQ. V dropped 5 bases and J dropped 0 bases, with 14 bases sitting between them. CDR3 length: 17 residues. DNA of the CDR3: TGTGCCAGCAGCCTCCGGACCGGGAGCTCCTATAATTCACCCCTCCACTTT. Its translation is CASSLRTGSSYNSPLHF. Variable domain in full (rest from reference TRBV7-8 and TRBJ1-6): GAGVSQSPRYKVAKRGQDVALRCDPISGHVSLFWYQQALGQGPEFLTYFQNEAQLDKSGLPSDRFFAERPEGSVSTLKIQRTQQEDSAVYLCASSLRTGSSYNSPLHFGNGTRLTVT.

The chain links TRBV5-1 to TRBJ2-3, with 10 bases aligning to TRBD2. This CDR3 has 16 residues. The junction had 6 bases not matched to a gene; V was cut back by 3 bases and J by 2 bases. In germline, CDR1 is SGHRS, CDR2 YFSETQ. This CDR3 is CASSSGLAETTDTQYF. The CDR3 DNA sequence: TGCGCCAGCAGCTCAGGACTAGCGGAGACCACAGATACGCAGTATTTT.

This sequence joins TRBV7-3 and TRBJ2-2, with 9 bases identical to TRBD1. Germline loops: CDR1 SGHTA, CDR2 FQGTGA. The CDR3 runs to 16 residues. The J segment lost 6 bases and the V segment lost 2 bases, leaving 7 bases of the junction unmatched. The CDR3 coding sequence is TGTGCCAGCAGCTTACTACAGGGGGCGCCCCCCGGGGAGCTGTTTTTT. The encoded protein is CASSLLQGAPPGELFF.

The gene calls are TRBV27 and TRBJ2-6; no clear D gene. The CDR3 covers 15 residues. Germline assignment: CDR1 MNHEY and CDR2 SMNVEV (reference sequence). V was cut by 6 bases and J by 0 bases, with 9 bases left in between. The DNA of the CDR3 is TGTGCCAGCAGACAAAGCAGCTCTGGGGCCAACGTCCTGACTTTC. Encoded protein: CASRQSSSGANVLTF.

The CDR3 bases are TGTGCCAGCAGCCAATCGGCCGGGGAGCTGTTTTTT. It encodes CASSQSAGELFF. This chain connects TRBV3-1 (or the pseudogene TRBV3-2) to TRBJ2-2; no firm D call. CDR3 length: 12 residues. Germline assignment: CDR1 LGHDT and CDR2 YNNKEL (reference sequence). Deletions cut 2 bases from V and 6 bases from J, with 4 bases between.

The chain links TRBV28 to TRBJ2-3, with D hard to call. V lost 6 bases and J 6 bases, leaving 13 bases between the germline ends. The CDR3 covers 13 residues. In germline, CDR1 is MDHEN, CDR2 SYDVKM. This CDR3 reads CASSRDPVDTQYF. Written as DNA, the CDR3 is TGTGCCAGCAGCCGTGATCCGGTGGATACGCAGTATTTT.

This clone was seen a single time. The CDR3, as DNA: TGTGCCACCAGCACAAAGACTAGCGGGAAGCATCGGAGTTACGAGCAGTACTTC. Its protein product is CATSTKTSGKHRSYEQYF. V gene TRBV15 combines with J gene TRBJ2-7, with 11 bases identical to TRBD2. CDR1 is LNHNV and CDR2 is YYDKDF in the germline V gene (reference sequence). V was pared by 4 bases and J by 4 bases, with 15 bases of the junction left unmatched. There are 18 residues in the CDR3.

The chain couples TRBV2 to TRBJ1-6, with D possibly TRBD1 on 5 matching bases. With 6 bases removed from V and 10 bases from J, the gap between germline ends came to 19 bases. Germline CDR1 and CDR2: SNHLY and FYNNEI. The CDR3 sequence is 15 residues long. This chain's CDR3 is CASSVSGTLWSPLHF. For the CDR3, the DNA is TGTGCCAGCAGCGTATCCGGGACCTTGTGGTCACCCCTCCACTTT.

V usage is TRBV28 and J usage is TRBJ2-1; 10 bases fit TRBD2. Germline V gene data show CDR1 as MDHEN and CDR2 as SYDVKM. The length of the CDR3 is 14 residues. Trimming cost V 11 bases and J 4 bases; bases outside gene matches: 8. CDR3 sequence: CAARRTSGYNEQFF. DNA for the CDR3: TGTGCCGCCCGGCGGACTAGCGGTTACAATGAGCAGTTCTTC.

V usage is TRBV25-1 and J usage is TRBJ2-1; 11 nucleotides align to TRBD2. Germline V gene data show CDR1 as MGHDK and CDR2 as SYGVNS. CDR3 length: 17 residues. V lost 2 bases and J lost 2; bases outside the gene matches: 5. The DNA for the CDR3 is TGTGCCAGCAGTGAAGAGACTAGCGGGATCCCCTACAATGAGCAGTTCTTC. It is translated as CASSEETSGIPYNEQFF. The entire variable domain, with the rest obtained from reference TRBV25-1 and TRBJ2-1, is as follows: EADIYQTPRYLVIGTGKKITLECSQTMGHDKMYWYQQDPGMELHLIHYSYGVNSTEKGDLSSESTVSRIRTEHFPLTLESARPSHTSQYLCASSEETSGIPYNEQFFGPGTRLTVL.

The rearrangement links TRBV2 to TRBJ2-7, with D perhaps TRBD1 (6 bases). Germline CDR1 is SNHLY and CDR2 is FYNNEI. Trimming cost V 5 bases and J 4 bases, with 9 bases left between them. This CDR3 has 12 amino acids. The CDR3 region is CASSRDIYEQYF. DNA of the CDR3: TGTGCCAGCAGTCGGGACATTTACGAGCAGTACTTC.

The genes are TRBV19 and TRBJ2-2; D remains unclear. Germline loops: CDR1 LNHDA, CDR2 SQIVND (reference sequence). The V and J ends lost 3 bases and 4 bases respectively, with 6 bases between them. The CDR3 is 13 residues long. CDR3 in DNA: TGTGCCAGTAGTATCACGGTCACCGGGGAGCTGTTTTTT. It translates to CASSITVTGELFF.

This clone was observed a single time. This chain joins TRBV30 and TRBJ2-7, with D perhaps given as TRBD1 or TRBD2 (5 bases each). Trimming stripped 1 base from V and 2 bases from J, with 15 bases between. The CDR3 is made up of 15 amino acids. Germline loops: CDR1 GTSNPN, CDR2 SVGIG (reference sequence). The CDR3 DNA is TGTGCCTGGAGTGATCCGACTGGGGGAGCCTACGAGCAGTACTTC. It yields the protein CAWSDPTGGAYEQYF.

The chain couples TRBV11-2 to TRBJ1-1; D is perhaps TRBD1 (5 bases). Germline loops: CDR1 SGHAT, CDR2 FQNNGV. Trimming left V 4 bases short and J 6 bases short, with 21 bases between. This CDR3 is 16 amino acids long. DNA of the CDR3: TGTGCCAGCAGCTCCATAAGCCAGGGAATAGGGGCTGAAGCTTTCTTT. This translates into CASSSISQGIGAEAFF.

This chain links TRBV5-1 with TRBJ1-2; 12 bases align to TRBD1. Per germline, CDR1 SGHRS and CDR2 YFSETQ. The CDR3 is 16 amino acids. Trimming took 4 bases from V and 5 from J; bases not matched to a gene: 9. In DNA form, the CDR3 reads TGCGCCAGCAGCCCGGGACAGGGGGCGCGGTTTTATGGCTACACCTTC. Translating it yields CASSPGQGARFYGYTF.

The rearrangement uses TRBV7-9 and TRBJ2-7; no clear D. The CDR3 loop spans 12 amino acids. V lost 4 bases and J lost 3, with 7 bases in between. The germline V gene encodes CDR1 SEHNR and CDR2 FQNEAQ (reference sequence). The CDR3 loop reads CASSSRGYEQYF. The CDR3, as DNA: TGTGCCAGCAGCTCAAGAGGCTACGAGCAGTACTTC.

This clone has a single count. The J gene is TRBJ1-2, the V gene TRBV29-1; weak D call: TRBD1 (6 bases). The V gene's germline CDR1 is SQVTM and CDR2 ANQGSEA. V was pared by 4 bases and J by 6 bases, with 15 bases between. The CDR3 contains 13 residues. This CDR3 reads CSVATGLSDGYTF. The CDR3, as DNA: TGCAGCGTTGCCACAGGGCTCTCGGATGGCTACACCTTC. Complete variable domain (other parts from reference TRBV29-1 and TRBJ1-2): SAVISQKPSRDICQRGTSLTIQCQVDSQVTMMFWYRQQPGQSLTLIATANQGSEATYESGFVIDKFPISRPNLTFSTLTVSNMSPEDSSIYLCSVATGLSDGYTFGSGTRLTVV.

J is TRBJ2-5 and V is TRBV5-1, with 13 bases that match TRBD2. V gave up 0 bases and J gave up 5 bases; unmatched junction bases: 4. Looked up from germline, CDR1 is SGHRS and CDR2 is YFSETQ. The CDR3 is 16 residues long. The DNA of the CDR3 is TGCGCCAGCAGCTTGGCCGGACTAGCGGGAGTGGAGACCCAGTACTTC. It yields the protein CASSLAGLAGVETQYF.